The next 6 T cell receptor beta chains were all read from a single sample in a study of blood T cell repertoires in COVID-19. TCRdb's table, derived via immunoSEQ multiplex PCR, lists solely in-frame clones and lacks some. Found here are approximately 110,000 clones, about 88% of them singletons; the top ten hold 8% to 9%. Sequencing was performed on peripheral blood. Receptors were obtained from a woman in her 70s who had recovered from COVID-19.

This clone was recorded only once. The CDR3 here is CASSSPGLVGANVLTF. CDR3 nucleotide sequence: TGTGCCAGCAGTAGTCCGGGGTTGGTGGGGGCCAACGTCCTGACTTTC. V gene TRBV6-6 combines with J gene TRBJ2-6; D is possibly TRBD2 (5 bases). Trimming took 5 bases from V and 4 from J, leaving 15 bases between them. The CDR3 contains 16 residues. The V gene's germline CDR1 is MNHNY and CDR2 SVGAGI (reference sequence).

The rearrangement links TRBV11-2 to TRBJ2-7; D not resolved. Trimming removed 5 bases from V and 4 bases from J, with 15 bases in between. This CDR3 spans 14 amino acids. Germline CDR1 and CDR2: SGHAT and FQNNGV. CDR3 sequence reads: CASSLPAGRYEQYF. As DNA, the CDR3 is TGTGCCAGCAGCCTACCGGCTGGCAGGTACGAGCAGTACTTC.

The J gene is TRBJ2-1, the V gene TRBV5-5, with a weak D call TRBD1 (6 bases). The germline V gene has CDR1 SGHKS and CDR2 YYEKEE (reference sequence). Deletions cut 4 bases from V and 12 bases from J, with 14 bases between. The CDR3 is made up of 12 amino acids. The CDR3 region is CASSLREGGQFF. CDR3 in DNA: TGTGCCAGCAGCCTTCGGGAAGGGGGGCAGTTCTTC.

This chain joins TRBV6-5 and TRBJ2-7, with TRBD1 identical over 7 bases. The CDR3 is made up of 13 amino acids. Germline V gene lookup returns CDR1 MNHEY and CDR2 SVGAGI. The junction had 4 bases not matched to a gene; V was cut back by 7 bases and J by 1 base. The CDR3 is CASTRQGSYEQYF. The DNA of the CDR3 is TGTGCCAGCACCCGACAGGGTTCCTACGAGCAGTACTTC.

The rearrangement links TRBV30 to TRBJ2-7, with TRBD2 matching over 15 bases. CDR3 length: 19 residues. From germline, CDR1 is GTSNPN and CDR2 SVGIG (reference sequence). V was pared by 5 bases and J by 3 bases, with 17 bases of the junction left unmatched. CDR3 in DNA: TGTGCCTGGGCTCCGGGACTAGCGGGGGGACCTACTACCCACTACGAGCAGTACTTC. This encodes CAWAPGLAGGPTTHYEQYF.

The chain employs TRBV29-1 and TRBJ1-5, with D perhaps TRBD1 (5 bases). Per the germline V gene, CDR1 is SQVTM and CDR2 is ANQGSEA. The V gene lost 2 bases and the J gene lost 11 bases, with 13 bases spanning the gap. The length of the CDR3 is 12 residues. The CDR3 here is CSVELLSGTQHF. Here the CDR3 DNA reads TGCAGCGTTGAATTGCTCTCAGGGACCCAGCATTTT.